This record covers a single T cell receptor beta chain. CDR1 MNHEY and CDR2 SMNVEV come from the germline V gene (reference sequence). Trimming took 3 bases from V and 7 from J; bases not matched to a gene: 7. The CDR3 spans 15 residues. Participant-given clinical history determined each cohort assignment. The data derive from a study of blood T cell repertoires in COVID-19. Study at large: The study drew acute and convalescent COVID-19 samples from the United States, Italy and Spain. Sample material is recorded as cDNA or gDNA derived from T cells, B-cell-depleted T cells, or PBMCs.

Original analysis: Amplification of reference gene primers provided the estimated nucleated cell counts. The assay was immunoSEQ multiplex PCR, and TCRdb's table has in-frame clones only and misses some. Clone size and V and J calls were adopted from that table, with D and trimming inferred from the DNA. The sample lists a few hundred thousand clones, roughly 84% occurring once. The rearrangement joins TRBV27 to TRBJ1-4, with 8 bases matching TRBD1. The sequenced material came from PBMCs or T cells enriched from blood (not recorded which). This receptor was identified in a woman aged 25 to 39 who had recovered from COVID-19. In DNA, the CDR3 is TGTGCCAGCAGTTTCTCAGACAGGGGTGGTGAAAAACTGTTTTTT. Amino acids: CASSFSDRGGEKLFF. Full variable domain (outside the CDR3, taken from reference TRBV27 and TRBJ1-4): EAQVTQNPRYLITVTGKKLTVTCSQNMNHEYMSWYRQDPGLGLRQIYYSMNVEVTDKGDVPEGYKVSRKEKRNFPLILESPSPNQTSLYFCASSFSDRGGEKLFFGSGTQLSVL.